The 17 T cell receptor beta chains below were found in one sample sequenced in a study of early T cells in non-severe SARS-CoV-2 infection. Using its own MiXCR run on the 5' RACE reads, TCRdb lists one record per CDR3 protein. The sample records tens of thousands of distinct CDR3 sequences, roughly 5.4% being singletons. Source material: whole blood. The receptor set was obtained from an adult who was a healthcare worker with PCR-confirmed SARS-CoV-2 infection or an uninfected control (not recorded which).

The chain carries TRBV7-8 and TRBJ2-7, with a possible D match to TRBD1 (5 bases). Between the trimmed V and J ends, which lost 5 bases and 2 bases, there was a span of 16 bases. The CDR3 covers 15 residues. CDR1 and CDR2 from the germline V gene are SGHVS and FQNEAQ. CDR3 sequence reads: CASSPDIIQTYEQYF. CDR3 in DNA: TGTGCCAGCAGCCCGGACATCATACAAACCTACGAGCAGTACTTC.

This clonotype was picked up a small number of times. The rearrangement joins TRBV6-6 to TRBJ1-6; tentatively, D is TRBD1 (6 bases). V lost 5 bases and J 5 bases, leaving 13 bases between the germline ends. CDR3 length: 15 amino acids. CDR1 is MNHNY, CDR2 SVGAGI, per germline (reference sequence). The CDR3 is CASSTGTPNNSPLHF. CDR3 sequence (DNA): TGTGCCAGCAGTACTGGGACACCCAATAATTCACCCCTCCACTTT.

This clonotype was recorded at least ten times. The genes are TRBV6-5 and TRBJ2-1; 11 nucleotides agree with TRBD2. Germline V lookup: CDR1 MNHEY, CDR2 SVGAGI. The CDR3 totals 16 residues. J lost 0 bases, V lost 6 bases, and 4 bases had no gene match. CDR3 sequence (DNA): TGTGCCAGCAGGCTAGCGGGAGGTGTCTCCTACAATGAGCAGTTCTTC. This codes for CASRLAGGVSYNEQFF.

This clonotype was found many times. The chain combines TRBV11-3 with TRBJ1-5; 8 positions agree with TRBD1. The V segment lost 4 bases and the J segment 4 bases; nucleotides outside the gene matches: 9. The CDR3 sequence is 16 residues long. CDR1 SGHNT and CDR2 YENEEA come from the germline V gene. In DNA, the CDR3 is TGTGCCAGCAGCTGGGGCAGGGGGCTTTGGAATCAGCCCCAGCATTTT. Protein product: CASSWGRGLWNQPQHF.

This clonotype was recorded at least ten times. The chain uses TRBV7-9 and TRBJ1-2; D is perhaps TRBD1 (5 bases). The CDR3 is 18 residues long. The germline V gene encodes CDR1 SEHNR and CDR2 FQNEAQ (reference sequence). The V gene lost 5 bases and the J gene lost 2 bases, with 24 bases spanning the gap. The CDR3 region is CASSPSPGPTNTNYGYTF. CDR3 coding DNA: TGTGCCAGCAGCCCCTCCCCGGGACCCACTAATACGAACTATGGCTACACCTTC.

This clonotype was seen repeatedly, ten times or more. This sequence joins TRBV20-1 and TRBJ2-1; D is uncertain. This CDR3 spans 18 amino acids. V lost 6 bases and J 6 bases, leaving 30 bases between the germline ends. Germline CDR1 DFQATT, CDR2 SNEGSKA (reference sequence). Written as DNA, the CDR3 is TGCAGTGCCCCACCCGTCCCCGCGCGCACCACACACACCAATGAGCAGTTCTTC. Amino acid sequence: CSAPPVPARTTHTNEQFF.

The table lists this clonotype with many counts. This chain connects TRBV7-9 to TRBJ1-4, with TRBD1 identical over 7 bases. Trimming at V came to 1 base and at J to 8 bases, leaving 10 bases not matched to a gene. Per the germline V gene, CDR1 is SEHNR and CDR2 is FQNEAQ (reference sequence). The CDR3 totals 16 residues. DNA for the CDR3: TGTGCCAGCAGCTTAGGGACCGGGACAGCCACCGAAAAACTGTTTTTT. Translation gives CASSLGTGTATEKLFF. The full variable domain, completed using reference TRBV7-9 and TRBJ1-4, is DTGVSQNPRHKITKRGQNVTFRCDPISEHNRLYWYRQTLGQGPEFLTYFQNEAQLEKSRLLSDRFSAERPKGSFSTLEIQRTEQGDSAMYLCASSLGTGTATEKLFFGSGTQLSVL.

This clonotype was counted many times. V usage is TRBV4-1 and J usage is TRBJ1-1; tentatively, D is TRBD1 (6 bases). V was cut by 4 bases and J by 1 base, with 13 bases left in between. In germline, CDR1 is MGHRA, CDR2 YSYEKL. CDR3 length: 15 residues. For the CDR3, the DNA is TGCGCCAGCAGCCCTGGGGGCCTGAAGAACACTGAAGCTTTCTTT. As protein: CASSPGGLKNTEAFF.

In its sample, this clonotype was seen many times. V usage is TRBV19 and J usage is TRBJ2-1; weak D call: TRBD2 (7 bases). V lost 6 bases and J 0 bases, leaving 15 bases between the germline ends. The CDR3 totals 16 residues. CDR1 and CDR2 from the germline V gene are LNHDA and SQIVND (reference sequence). The CDR3 region is CASRGGAPHSYNEQFF. In DNA form, the CDR3 reads TGTGCCAGTAGGGGGGGGGCGCCTCACTCCTACAATGAGCAGTTCTTC. Using reference TRBV19 and TRBJ2-1 for the parts outside the CDR3, the full variable domain is DGGITQSPKYLFRKEGQNVTLSCEQNLNHDAMYWYRQDPGQGLRLIYYSQIVNDFQKGDIAEGYSVSREKKESFPLTVTSAQKNPTAFYLCASRGGAPHSYNEQFFGPGTRLTVL.

This clonotype was counted many times. The genes are TRBV30 and TRBJ2-3; 8 bases line up with TRBD1. V shed 1 base and J 8 bases; nucleotides not matched to a gene: 11. Germline CDR1 reads GTSNPN; CDR2 reads SVGIG (reference sequence). The CDR3 is made up of 15 amino acids. The DNA for the CDR3 is TGTGCCTGGAGTGGGACAGGGATCTTCACCAGTACGCAGTATTTT. It translates to CAWSGTGIFTSTQYF.

This clonotype appeared a few times. This sequence joins TRBV7-6 and TRBJ2-2; TRBD2 aligns across 15 bases. The CDR3 contains 17 residues. Germline-derived CDR1 and CDR2 are SGHVS and FNYEAQ. V shed 5 bases and J 5 bases; nucleotides not matched to a gene: 6. CDR3 coding DNA: TGTGCCAGCAGCCTGGGACTAGCGGGGGGAGGAACCGGGGAGCTGTTTTTT. Protein sequence: CASSLGLAGGGTGELFF.

This clonotype has just a few counts. The chain couples TRBV4-2 to TRBJ2-1, with D possibly being TRBD2 (6 bases). The V and J ends lost 1 base and 8 bases respectively, with 27 bases between them. The CDR3 covers 19 residues. CDR1 and CDR2 (germline): LGHNA, YNFKEQ. CDR3 loop: CASSQGDFGVRGKGDEQFF. CDR3 sequence (DNA): TGTGCCAGCAGCCAAGGGGACTTCGGGGTACGGGGTAAAGGGGATGAGCAGTTCTTC.

This clonotype appeared many times. The chain uses TRBV5-6 and TRBJ2-7; perhaps D is TRBD1 or TRBD2 (5 bases each). This CDR3 has 14 amino acids. V shed 2 bases and J shed 7 bases, with 16 bases lying between them. Per the germline V gene, CDR1 is SGHDT and CDR2 is YYEEEE. The CDR3 DNA reads as TGTGCCAGCAGCTTCCGGGACCCGAGGGGAGAGCAGTACTTC. It encodes CASSFRDPRGEQYF.

This clonotype has more than one count but fewer than ten. The chain uses TRBV2 and TRBJ2-1; D is unresolved. Germline values: CDR1 SNHLY, CDR2 FYNNEI. Trimming removed 2 bases at V and 5 bases at J, with 4 bases between. CDR3 length equals 12 residues. This CDR3 reads CASSERDNEQFF. The CDR3 bases are TGTGCCAGCAGTGAACGAGACAATGAGCAGTTCTTC.

This clonotype was counted ten times or more. The chain uses TRBV27 and TRBJ2-4; D may be TRBD1 (6 bases). The CDR3 has 15 residues. Germline assignment: CDR1 MNHEY and CDR2 SMNVEV (reference sequence). The ends were cut back, 3 bases at V and 0 bases at J, with 9 bases in the middle. CDR3 in DNA: TGTGCCAGCAGTTTCTACAGGGAAGCCAAAAACATTCAGTACTTC. Residues: CASSFYREAKNIQYF.

The chain recombines TRBV7-2 with TRBJ2-4, with a possible D match to TRBD1 (5 bases). Trimming took 7 bases from V and 5 from J, leaving 21 bases between them. The CDR3 spans 16 residues. The germline gives CDR1 SGHTA, CDR2 FQGNSA. The CDR3 DNA is TGTGCCAGCACCTCCTGGGCACCCCAAGGGGAAAACATTCAGTACTTC. Its translation is CASTSWAPQGENIQYF.

In this sample, this clonotype turned up many times. This chain links TRBV12-3 or TRBV12-4 with TRBJ2-7; the D gene is possibly TRBD2 (6 bases). Trimming took 4 bases from V and 5 from J, leaving 18 bases between them. This CDR3 contains 15 residues. The CDR3 region is CASSSSVREYDEQYF. In DNA, the CDR3 is TGTGCCAGCAGTTCCTCTGTACGGGAGTATGACGAGCAGTACTTC.